The clone carrying this TCR delta chain was seen more than once but under ten times. TCRdb reanalyzed the RT-PCR reads using CATT. This table has around 16,000 delta-chain clones, about 9.8% appearing once. CDR1 and CDR2 from the germline V gene are TSWWSYY and QGS. The CDR3 covers 22 residues. Trimming took 1 base from V and 2 from J; bases not matched to a gene: 20. This specimen belongs to a study of gamma-delta T cells after stem cell transplantation. The sample taken for sequencing was gamma-delta T cells. The chain combines TRDV1 with TRDJ1, with TRDD3 matching over 12 bases. The receptor comes from a human donor. It is not recorded whose cells these are; they may come from a transplant donor. The CDR3 DNA reads TGTGCTCTTGGGGAACCCGGTTTTAGGACACCTACTGGGGGATACTGGACCGATAAACTCATCTTT. It is translated as CALGEPGFRTPTGGYWTDKLIF.